A selection of T cell receptor beta chains follows, all from one sample in a study of T cells in Graves' hyperthyroidism and ophthalmopathy. TCRdb called the multiplex PCR reads again in MiXCR, with one record for every CDR3 protein. The sample lists some 200,000 distinct CDR3 sequences; about a sixth were seen once. The material sequenced was blood. The receptors shown here come from a woman in her 50s with Graves' hyperthyroidism. Both conserved end residues are part of each CDR3. The D gene is left open where the match is weak.

v_gene,d_gene,j_gene,CDR3aa
TRBV5-5,NA,TRBJ2-1,CASSLGTGENNEQFF
TRBV29-1,NA,TRBJ2-2,CSVATSSGELFF
TRBV28,NA,TRBJ2-1,CASSLYRDEVSYNEQFF
TRBV14,NA,TRBJ1-1,CASSQVFGGTEAFF
TRBV12-3/TRBV12-4,NA,TRBJ1-5,CASRLNGPLGQPQHF
TRBV4-1,NA,TRBJ2-2,CASSQESNRVAGELFF
TRBV27,NA,TRBJ2-7,CASSLQGWGSEQYF
TRBV19,TRBD1,TRBJ2-1,CASSIPGTGYNEQFF
TRBV28,NA,TRBJ2-2,CASSSPWEANTGELFF
TRBV18,NA,TRBJ2-4,CASSPNPESNIQYF
TRBV5-1,TRBD1,TRBJ2-1,CASSEGQGVGVDNEQFF
TRBV3-1,NA,TRBJ1-2,CASSQVLQPYGYTF
TRBV28,TRBD2,TRBJ2-3,CASRGLAGGLGTQYF
TRBV29-1,NA,TRBJ2-7,CSVVDSYEQYF
TRBV2,TRBD1,TRBJ2-5,CASSPRDRGFRETQYF
TRBV7-2,NA,TRBJ2-3,CASSLSPYPSGSLTDTQYF
TRBV18,NA,TRBJ2-2,CASSPSGGKDTGELFF
TRBV15,NA,TRBJ1-1,CATSRDPGGGTEAFF
TRBV11-3,TRBD2,TRBJ2-7,CASSSGGRSSYEQYF
TRBV9,NA,TRBJ1-1,CASSVGVAQNTEAFF
TRBV30,NA,TRBJ1-2,CAWSRTDLANYGYTF
TRBV7-6,NA,TRBJ2-1,CASSATPRVTDEQFF